This record concerns one T cell receptor beta chain sequence. This clonotype was counted many times. There is no known antigen for this receptor. Base qualities are not provided; no much larger clone lies one nucleotide away. This record comes from a study of prognosis after radiotherapy for stage I lung cancer (dated by TCRdb to about 2021). For the wider study: Between early 2018 and 2019, 15 to 20 stage I NSCLC patients were enrolled in Nanjing, China. The study took one blood sample before SBRT and one after SBRT from each of roughly 20 patients and sequenced all 40 or so samples. Every patient was regarded as medically inoperable, because of comorbidities in approximately 12 cases and refusal of surgery in roughly seven cases. No patient received concurrent therapy alongside SBRT. This study profiled peripheral blood TCR beta repertoires from stage I NSCLC patients before and after stereotactic body radiotherapy and linked the repertoires to distant failure. About 5 patients had oligometastatic NSCLC after surgical resection of the primary tumor, and around 14 had newly diagnosed primary stage I lung tumors. Ages in the cohort of around 14 men and 6 women ranged from roughly 53 to 84 years, with a median of 74. Using image-guided IMRT or VMAT, SBRT was delivered in 3 to 5 fractions at a biologically effective dose of at least 100 Gy. On tumor histology, approximately 12 patients had adenocarcinoma and six or seven had squamous cell carcinoma. Distant metastases were developed by four of the 19 patients after SBRT, at a median of around seven months, whereas no significant progression was observed in the other 15 patients. Summary of the overall study and its limitations: None of the reported P values were adjusted for multiple comparisons. Unique TCR clone counts fell after SBRT (median 10,088 before versus several thousand after; Wilcoxon paired P=0.011). Post-SBRT Shannon entropy and its change from baseline were lower in patients who developed distant metastases; baseline Shannon entropy was not associated with metastases. Whether the expanded TCR clones were tumor-specific was not determined. Limitations of the study included a small cohort and short follow-up, and the study findings need independent validation. Differences by metastasis status were reportedly seen in TRBV and TRBJ usage frequencies, involving two V genes at baseline and, after SBRT, roughly nine V genes and two J genes.

A history of other malignancies or of prior chemotherapy or radiotherapy was absent in all patients, and node-negative disease was shown on CT and PET/CT in all patients. At each of the two time points, 6 to 7.5 milliliters of peripheral venous blood were collected into EDTA tubes. Ficoll-Paque Plus density-gradient centrifugation was used to isolate PBMCs. Right after collection, samples were placed at -80 degrees C and kept there until analysis. The TCR beta CDR3 region was amplified from genomic DNA by two rounds of multiplex PCR. In the first round of PCR, primers specific to each TRBV and TRBJ gene were used, and the primer sequences are filed in Chinese patent CN105087789A. Universal primers were used in the second PCR round. The Roche High Pure PCR Template Preparation Kit was used to extract genomic DNA from the frozen PBMCs. Paired-end sequencing with 151 bp reads was performed on the libraries using an Illumina HiSeq 3000. From the authors' description of their analysis: CutAdapt was used to remove raw reads lacking the multiplex PCR primer sequences. Using PEAR, the high-quality paired reads were merged into contigs. TRB V, D and J gene segments were assigned to each contig with MiXCR by alignment to reference sequences. To remove sequencing errors, CDR3 sequences were clustered according to base quality and sequence similarity. Diversity was measured as Shannon entropy normalized by the natural log of productive TCR sequence number. Clonality was computed as one minus the ratio of Shannon entropy to the natural log of the number of unique clonotypes. Progression-free survival cut-offs for repertoire metrics were chosen using the Youden index of ROC curves, with analyses run in R 3.5.3. TCRdb reprocessing: public reads trimmed at Q25 with fastp, clones called with MiXCR, in-frame beta chains kept. Every CDR3 protein is listed once, alongside the most common genes and DNA of its rows. The V and J calls and clone size come from TCRdb's table, not from the authors' own analysis. Recorded for this sample are about 59,000 distinct CDR3 sequences; 26% of them occurred a single time. 7.5% of the sample rests with the top ten.

Trimming costs V 7 bases and J 8 bases, and their ends lie 15 bases apart. CDR1 ENHRY and CDR2 SYGVKD are derived from the germline V gene. The CDR3 has 13 amino acids, counting the end cysteine and phenylalanine. Kept here is only the CDR3 DNA, which spans 39 bases and is read in frame from base 1. This sequence was found in a donor over 45 with non-small cell lung cancer. The sample here was PBMCs, taken before or after stereotactic body radiation therapy (not recorded which). Recombination joined TRBV10-3 with TRBJ2-1; a tentative D call is TRBD2 (5 bases match). The DNA sequence is as follows: TGTGCCATCACTCCCACCGAGGGCTATGAGCAGTTCTTC. This is translated as CAITPTEGYEQFF.